Below are 4 T cell receptor beta chains sequenced from a single sample in a study of T-cell reconstitution after alpha-beta-depleted transplantation in children. The TCRbeta library incorporated unique molecular identifiers. Using its own MiXCR run on the PCR reads, TCRdb lists one record per CDR3 protein. The sample records around 210,000 distinct CDR3 sequences, about 7% being singletons. The sample in question was PBMCs, obtained before TCRalphabeta/CD19-depleted stem cell transplant. These receptors were taken from a boy aged 2 to 9 with acute lymphoblastic leukemia, due to receive a stem cell transplant.

This clonotype appeared many times. The rearrangement links TRBV18 to TRBJ2-7, with TRBD2 identical over 13 bases. The CDR3 totals 16 residues. V shed 2 bases and J 3 bases; nucleotides not matched to a gene: 4. The germline V gene has CDR1 KGHSH and CDR2 LQKENI. The CDR3 reads CASSPAGLAGIYEQYF. The CDR3 DNA reads TGTGCCAGCTCACCAGCGGGACTAGCGGGGATCTACGAGCAGTACTTC.

V usage is TRBV12-3 or TRBV12-4 and J usage is TRBJ2-7, with 9 bases matching TRBD1. The ends lost 6 bases at V and 3 bases at J; junction bases unmatched: 12. This CDR3 has 16 amino acids. The CDR3 region has the DNA TGTGCCAGCAGCTCACAGGGGGCCCCGGTGAACTACGAGCAGTACTTC. As protein: CASSSQGAPVNYEQYF.

This clonotype occurred many times. J is TRBJ1-5 and V is TRBV28; D remains unclear. CDR3 length: 13 amino acids. Per germline, CDR1 MDHEN and CDR2 SYDVKM. V was shortened by 7 bases and J by 3 bases, with 10 bases between the two germline ends. The CDR3 protein is CASMATFNQPQHF. The CDR3, as DNA: TGTGCCAGCATGGCCACCTTCAATCAGCCCCAGCATTTT.

This clonotype was picked up many times. V and J are TRBV27 and TRBJ1-5, with D possibly matching TRBD1 (5 bases). CDR3 length equals 13 residues. The germline V gene has CDR1 MNHEY and CDR2 SMNVEV (reference sequence). V lost 5 bases and J 5 bases, leaving 10 bases between the germline ends. The CDR3 nucleotides are TGTGCCAGCAGTATGCTAGGGGATCAGCCCCAGCATTTT. Its translation is CASSMLGDQPQHF.